Included here is one T cell receptor (beta chain) sequence, with context. Its cognate antigen has yet to be identified. No much larger clonotype is one base removed from it; base qualities were not supplied. This sample was taken from a study of blood T cell repertoires in COVID-19 (dated by TCRdb to 2018 to 2020). Regarding the research as a whole: Samples covering the acute and convalescent phases of COVID-19 were provided by collaborators in the United States, Italy and Spain. The repertoires were released in a freely available public database intended as a resource for research on the immune response to SARS-CoV-2. The prospective study material was composed of cDNA or gDNA derived from T cells, B-cell-depleted T cells, or PBMCs. A de-identified subject ID, COVID-19 status, age in years and sex were almost always included in the sample metadata. The samples were drawn from the first 160 participants of the ongoing ImmuneRACE study and from about 1,200 subjects provided by 6 global collaborators. The dataset comprised deeply sampled blood TCRbeta repertoires from subjects exposed to, actively infected with, or recovered from COVID-19. Where available, HLA class I and class II types were obtained from metadata supplied by the sample provider rather than from assay-based typing.

The immunoSEQ Assay, a bias-controlled multiplex PCR, was used to amplify TCRbeta CDR3 regions from genomic DNA. In the source study's methods: Within the assay, amplification of reference gene primers was used to estimate how many nucleated cells each sample contained. Sequence reads were collapsed and filtered to measure the absolute abundance of every unique TCRbeta CDR3 rearrangement. For each sample, productive Simpson clonality was calculated as the square root of Simpson's diversity index over productive rearrangements. TCRdb's version of the immuneACCESS table is confined to in-frame rearrangements and falls short of the full clone set. An unresolved V gene accounts for under half of the shortfall where checked; the remainder is of unknown origin. That table is the source of V, J and clone size, and D and trimming were worked out from the DNA. The sample yields around 100,000 clones; 70% to 90% were counted once. Jointly, the top ten make up 13% of the sample.

Study-level results and caveats: Clinical and demographic metadata were provided uncurated, with the amount varying by source and participant.

The collaborating institutions used their own protocols to collect whole blood in K2EDTA tubes. For TCRbeta analysis, collaborators shipped samples as frozen whole blood, isolated PBMCs, or DNA extracted from either of those sample types. This clonotype was sampled from a man between 45 and 60 years old with active or convalescent COVID-19. The sample taken for sequencing was peripheral blood.

The CDR3 is CASTKGWGSNQPQHF. The base sequence is TGTGCCAGCACCAAGGGGTGGGGAAGCAATCAGCCCCAGCATTTT. The V and J segments used are TRBV3-1 (or the pseudogene TRBV3-2) and TRBJ1-5, and the D gene may be TRBD1, 5 bases matching. Trimming costs V 7 bases and J 1 base, and their ends lie 14 bases apart. The germline V gene (reference sequence) yields LGHDT for CDR1 and YNNKEL for CDR2. The CDR3 numbers 15 residues from cysteine through phenylalanine. Of all the DNA, just the CDR3 is kept, 45 bases in frame from base 1.